A selection of T cell receptor beta chains follows, all from one sample in a study of blood T cell repertoires in COVID-19. Sequenced by immunoSEQ multiplex PCR; TCRdb stores in-frame clones only, minus some. The sample has about 71,000 clones, about nine tenths seen once; the top ten hold 1.5% to 2%. Specimen: peripheral blood. All receptors come from a man younger than 40 with acute or convalescent COVID-19. Each CDR3 is given with its conserved first and last residue. Each record gives: clone size, J gene, V gene, D gene, CDR3 protein, CDR3 DNA. D genes are given only for firm matches. Clone size is stated in some rows and not others, as once, few, many or a class when expanded.

>.|TRBJ2-3|TRBV29-1|TRBD1
CSVDARDRGHGDTQYF
TGCAGCGTGGACGCTCGGGACAGGGGGCATGGAGATACGCAGTATTTT
>.|TRBJ1-2|TRBV7-2|.
CASSLVSLVGDGDGYTF
TGTGCCAGCAGCTTAGTTTCTCTGGTAGGGGATGGGGATGGCTACACCTTC
>few|TRBJ2-7|TRBV11-1|TRBD1
CASSQAGQGTTYEQYF
TGTGCCAGCAGCCAAGCCGGACAGGGGACGACCTACGAGCAGTACTTC
>.|TRBJ2-5|TRBV11-2|.
CASSSMTRGTQYF
TGTGCCAGCAGCTCGATGACTAGAGGGACCCAGTACTTC
>.|TRBJ1-1|TRBV6-6|TRBD1
CASSSPPGGYTEAFF
TGTGCCAGCAGTTCCCCGCCAGGGGGATACACTGAAGCTTTCTTT
>.|TRBJ1-3|TRBV20-1|.
CSARDRATIYF
TGCAGTGCTAGAGACAGGGCCACCATATATTTT
>once|TRBJ2-1|TRBV5-1|.
CASSLEGQYNEQFF
TGCGCCAGCAGCTTAGAGGGACAATACAATGAGCAGTTCTTC
>few|TRBJ1-6|TRBV5-4|.
CASSLAGGWSSPLHF
TGTGCCAGCAGCTTGGCCGGAGGGTGGAGTTCACCCCTCCACTTT
>few|TRBJ1-5|TRBV19|.
CASSIWRGRLSNQPQHF
TGTGCCAGTAGTATTTGGAGGGGCCGCTTGAGCAATCAGCCCCAGCATTTT
>.|TRBJ2-1|TRBV7-3|TRBD1
CASSQTGQVDNEQFF
TGTGCCAGCAGCCAAACGGGACAGGTAGACAATGAGCAGTTCTTC
>.|TRBJ2-7|TRBV10-1|TRBD2
CASPLAGVGREQYF
TGCGCCAGCCCACTAGCGGGAGTGGGTCGGGAGCAGTACTTC
>once|TRBJ2-7|TRBV6-2/TRBV6-3|TRBD2
CASSYRLPLASGQHEQYF
TGTGCCAGCAGTTACCGTCTACCCCTGGCTAGCGGCCAGCACGAGCAGTACTTC
>few|TRBJ1-1|TRBV6-6|TRBD1
CASSYRTGDEAFF
TGTGCCAGCAGTTACCGGACAGGGGATGAAGCTTTCTTT
>.|TRBJ1-3|TRBV2|.
CASRESVVPSGNTIYF
TGTGCCAGCAGGGAGTCCGTCGTCCCCTCTGGAAACACCATATATTTT
>.|TRBJ1-1|TRBV6-2/TRBV6-3|.
CASSSPRDNTEAFF
TGTGCCAGCAGTTCGCCGCGGGACAACACTGAAGCTTTCTTT